The 9 T cell receptor beta chains given below trace back to one sample, sequenced in a study of PD-L1 blockade in urothelial cancer. The repertoire was sequenced with immunoSEQ multiplex PCR; TCRdb's copy has only in-frame clones and lacks some. The repertoire consists of approximately 94,000 clones, with about nine tenths occurring once and the leading ten covering roughly 2%. The sample's time point: pretreatment peripheral blood. This specimen consisted of PBMCs, obtained around atezolizumab (anti-PD-L1) treatment. Receptor source: a man aged 55-75 years with urothelial cancer.

The chain carries TRBV18 and TRBJ2-2; D is unresolved. This CDR3 region has 15 residues. Germline CDR1 and CDR2: KGHSH and LQKENI. V shed 2 bases and J shed 0 bases, with 7 bases lying between them. This CDR3 is CASSPGGSNTGELFF. For the CDR3, the DNA is TGTGCCAGCTCACCAGGCGGCTCGAACACCGGGGAGCTGTTTTTT.

There are a few counts of this clone. The chain is built from TRBV9 and TRBJ1-6; D remains unclear. This CDR3 spans 14 amino acids. CDR1 and CDR2 from the germline V gene are SGDLS and YYNGEE. V lost 3 bases and J 6 bases, leaving 10 bases between the germline ends. The DNA of the CDR3 is TGTGCCAGCAGCGCGGTCCCTATTAATTCACCCCTCCACTTT. This translates into CASSAVPINSPLHF.

V gene TRBV4-2 combines with J gene TRBJ1-3; weak D call: TRBD1 (6 bases). Germline lookup yields CDR1 LGHNA and CDR2 YNFKEQ. CDR3 length: 17 amino acids. Trimming took off 7 bases at V and 3 bases at J, with 22 bases between the two ends. CDR3 sequence: CASTSEGAGAGGNTIYF. The DNA of the CDR3 is TGTGCCAGCACCTCGGAAGGGGCAGGGGCGGGTGGAAACACCATATATTTT.

The chain combines TRBV9 with TRBJ2-3; TRBD2 agrees at 8 bases. CDR1 and CDR2 (germline): SGDLS, YYNGEE. V was clipped by 0 bases and J by 2 bases; unmatched bases: 11. This CDR3 is built from 18 residues. The CDR3: CASSVEAGGPLTTDTQYF. The CDR3 DNA is TGTGCCAGCAGCGTAGAGGCGGGGGGCCCGTTAACCACAGATACGCAGTATTTT.

J is TRBJ2-7 and V is TRBV27; the D gene is possibly TRBD1 (6 bases). The CDR3 sequence is 14 residues long. Germline values: CDR1 MNHEY, CDR2 SMNVEV (reference sequence). Trimming removed 2 bases at V and 3 bases at J, with 11 bases between. The DNA of the CDR3 is TGTGCCAGCAGTTTAAGTCAGGGGATCTACGAGCAGTACTTC. Residues: CASSLSQGIYEQYF.

The V gene is TRBV29-1, the J gene TRBJ2-7; 9 nucleotides agree with TRBD1. The V gene end was trimmed by 6 bases and the J gene end by 5 bases; junction bases not matched to a gene: 2. Looked up from germline, CDR1 is SQVTM and CDR2 is ANQGSEA. The CDR3 extends over 11 amino acids. The CDR3 DNA reads TGCAGCGTGGGACAGGGAGACGAGCAGTACTTC. Translation: CSVGQGDEQYF.

V is TRBV28 and J is TRBJ1-2; 7 positions match TRBD1. After removal of 7 bases from V and 4 bases from J, the junction contained 9 bases not matched to a gene. This CDR3 has 14 residues. Germline V CDR1 and CDR2: MDHEN, SYDVKM. In DNA form, the CDR3 reads TGTGCCAGCACCGGGACAGCCTTCGCCTATGGCTACACCTTC. This gives the protein CASTGTAFAYGYTF.

The V call is TRBV7-3, the J call TRBJ2-1; no clear D. This CDR3 has 16 residues. V gave up 2 bases and J gave up 0 bases, with 11 bases separating them. Germline CDR1 and CDR2: SGHTA and FQGTGA. Here the CDR3 DNA reads TGTGCCAGCAGCTTACGAGGCGGTAGCTCCTACAATGAGCAGTTCTTC. Translated, it gives CASSLRGGSSYNEQFF.

This rearrangement joins TRBV10-3 to TRBJ2-7; 9 positions match TRBD2. Germline V CDR1 and CDR2: ENHRY, SYGVKD. This CDR3 has 16 residues. V was pared by 3 bases and J by 5 bases, with 11 bases of the junction left unmatched. The CDR3 reads CAISEYPLAGKNEQYF. The CDR3 DNA reads TGTGCCATCAGTGAATACCCTCTAGCGGGAAAAAACGAGCAGTACTTC.